These 7 T cell receptor beta chains were all obtained from the same sample, sequenced in a study of blood T cell repertoires in COVID-19. Data came from immunoSEQ multiplex PCR; TCRdb stores just in-frame clones and leaves some out. Of roughly 89,000 clones in the sample, 75% to 85% were seen once. The source material was peripheral blood. All receptors come from a woman aged 70-85 years with acute or convalescent COVID-19.

This rearrangement joins TRBV7-9 to TRBJ1-1; D remains unclear. Germline lookup yields CDR1 SEHNR and CDR2 FQNEAQ (reference sequence). CDR3 size: 15 residues. V was cut by 5 bases and J by 6 bases, with 19 bases left in between. CDR3 sequence: CASSVGSGRVAEAFF. In DNA form, the CDR3 reads TGTGCCAGCAGCGTAGGGTCTGGGCGGGTGGCTGAAGCTTTCTTT.

The genes are TRBV3-1 (or the pseudogene TRBV3-2) and TRBJ2-7; TRBD2 agrees at 8 bases. In germline, CDR1 is LGHDT, CDR2 YNNKEL (reference sequence). The CDR3 loop spans 15 amino acids. The V gene end was trimmed by 4 bases and the J gene end by 5 bases; junction bases not matched to a gene: 10. The CDR3 sequence: CASSPRIAGMNEQYF. The CDR3 DNA sequence: TGTGCCAGCAGCCCCAGGATAGCGGGAATGAACGAGCAGTACTTC.

This chain joins TRBV5-1 and TRBJ2-5, with D perhaps matching TRBD2 (5 bases). The germline V and J ends were trimmed by 0 bases and 4 bases, with 10 bases remaining between them. The CDR3 length is 14 residues. Per germline, CDR1 SGHRS and CDR2 YFSETQ. The CDR3: CASSLASSRETQYF. DNA of the CDR3: TGCGCCAGCAGCTTGGCTAGCTCTCGAGAGACCCAGTACTTC.

The chain employs TRBV12-3 or TRBV12-4 and TRBJ1-5; D not resolved. The CDR3 runs 11 residues. Trimming cost V 3 bases and J 12 bases, with 9 bases left between them. The CDR3 protein is CASSLYGDQHF. CDR3 sequence (DNA): TGTGCCAGCAGTTTGTACGGGGACCAGCATTTT.

This sequence joins TRBV5-6 and TRBJ1-5; TRBD1 matches 8 bases. Losses at the gene ends were 2 bases for V and 5 bases for J; bases not matched to a gene: 6. The germline CDR1 and CDR2 sequences are SGHDT and YYEEEE. This CDR3 has 15 amino acids. The CDR3 loop reads CASSFGTGIDQPQHF. The CDR3 DNA sequence: TGTGCCAGCAGCTTCGGGACAGGAATCGATCAGCCCCAGCATTTT.

This chain uses TRBV13 with TRBJ2-1; a possible D gene is TRBD2 (5 bases). The CDR3 has 14 amino acids. Germline CDR1 PRHDT, CDR2 FYEKMQ (reference sequence). Trimming cost V 6 bases and J 3 bases, with 12 bases left between them. The CDR3 reads CASSFRTDYNEQFF. The DNA of the CDR3 is TGTGCCAGCAGTTTCAGGACTGACTACAATGAGCAGTTCTTC.

This clone was seen only a few times. The rearrangement joins TRBV2 to TRBJ2-7, with 8 bases matching TRBD2. This CDR3 contains 14 residues. CDR1 and CDR2 from the germline V gene are SNHLY and FYNNEI. The V segment lost 0 bases and the J segment 7 bases; nucleotides outside the gene matches: 5. CDR3 coding DNA: TGTGCCAGCAGTGAAGCGCGGGGGGCCCAAGAGCAGTACTTC. Amino acids: CASSEARGAQEQYF.